This T cell receptor (beta chain) was observed in a study of blood T cell repertoires in COVID-19. Study details: Sites in the United States, Italy and Spain provided acute and convalescent COVID-19 samples. The analysed material was cDNA or gDNA that came from T cells, B-cell-depleted T cells, or PBMCs.

There are 12 residues in the CDR3. All enrollees were roughly 18 to 89 years old and from roughly 26 US areas. In the original processing: The authors estimated nucleated cell counts from reference gene primer amplification. Data came from immunoSEQ multiplex PCR; TCRdb stores just in-frame clones and leaves some out. Clone size and the V and J calls come from that table; the DNA yielded D and trimming. In the table there are some 430,000 clones, 90% of which are singletons. This TCR was sampled from a man aged 18-30 years who had recovered from COVID-19. The chain recombines TRBV21-1 with TRBJ2-1; TRBD2 was called by the table and not checked on the DNA. TRBV21-1 corresponds to a pseudogene. The sequencing sample was made of PBMCs or T cells enriched from blood (not recorded which). CDR3 bases: TGTGCCAGCAGCCCGAGAATGAATGAGCAGTTCTTC. It encodes CASSPRMNEQFF.